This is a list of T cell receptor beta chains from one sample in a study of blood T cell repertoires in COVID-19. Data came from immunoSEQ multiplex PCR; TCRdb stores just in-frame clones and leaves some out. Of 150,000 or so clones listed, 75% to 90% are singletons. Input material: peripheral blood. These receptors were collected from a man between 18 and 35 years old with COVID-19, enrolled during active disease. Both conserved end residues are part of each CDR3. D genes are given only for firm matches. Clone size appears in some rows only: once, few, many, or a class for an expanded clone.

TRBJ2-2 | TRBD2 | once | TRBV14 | CASSRGSGHRTGELFF | TGTGCCAGCAGCCGAGGTAGCGGGCATCGCACCGGGGAGCTGTTTTTT
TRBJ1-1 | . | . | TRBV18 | CASSPLSDRLNTEAFF | TGTGCCAGCTCACCACTCTCTGACAGATTGAACACTGAAGCTTTCTTT
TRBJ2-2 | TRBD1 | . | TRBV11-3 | CASSRQGADTGELFF | TGTGCCAGCAGCAGACAGGGGGCGGACACCGGGGAGCTGTTTTTT
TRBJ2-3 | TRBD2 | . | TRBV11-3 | CASSLRSGGTQYF | TGTGCCAGCAGCTTAAGGTCGGGGGGTACGCAGTATTTT
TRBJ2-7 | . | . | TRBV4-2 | CASSQDYAGNEQYF | TGTGCCAGCAGCCAAGATTATGCAGGGAACGAGCAGTACTTC
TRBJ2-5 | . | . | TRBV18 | CASGWGTQETQYF | TGTGCCAGCGGGTGGGGCACGCAAGAGACCCAGTACTTC
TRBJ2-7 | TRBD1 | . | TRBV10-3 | CATADREYEQYF | TGTGCCACTGCGGACAGGGAATACGAGCAGTACTTC
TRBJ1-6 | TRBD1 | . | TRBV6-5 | CASSPDRANSPLHF | TGTGCCAGCAGCCCGGACAGGGCGAATTCACCCCTCCACTTT
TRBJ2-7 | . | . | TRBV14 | CASSFTQGTEQYF | TGTGCCAGCAGCTTCACTCAGGGTACCGAGCAGTACTTC
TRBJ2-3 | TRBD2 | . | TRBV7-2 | CASSLWLAGGTDTQYF | TGTGCCAGCAGCCTGTGGCTAGCGGGAGGCACAGATACGCAGTATTTT
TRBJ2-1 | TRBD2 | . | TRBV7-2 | CASSWGLGDNEQFF | TGTGCCAGCAGCTGGGGACTAGGGGACAATGAGCAGTTCTTC
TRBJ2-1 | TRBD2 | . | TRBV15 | CATRGLAGVPYNEQFF | TGTGCCACCCGGGGACTAGCGGGAGTCCCATACAATGAGCAGTTCTTC
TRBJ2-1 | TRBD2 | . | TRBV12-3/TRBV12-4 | CASSYRGVAEQFF | TGTGCCAGCAGCTACCGGGGGGTGGCTGAGCAGTTCTTC
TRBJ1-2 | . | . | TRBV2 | CASSAGSGSNYGYTF | TGTGCCAGCAGTGCAGGTAGCGGGTCAAACTATGGCTACACCTTC
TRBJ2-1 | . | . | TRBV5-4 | CASSLELRGNEQFF | TGTGCCAGCAGCTTGGAACTCCGGGGCAATGAGCAGTTCTTC
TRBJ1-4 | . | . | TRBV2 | CASSDYRLHEKLLF | TGTGCCAGCAGTGACTACAGATTGCATGAAAAACTGCTTTTT
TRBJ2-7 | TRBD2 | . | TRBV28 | CASSYILLAGGHEQYF | TGTGCCAGCAGTTACATCCTACTAGCGGGAGGGCACGAGCAGTACTTC
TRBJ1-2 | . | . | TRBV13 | CASSPKGLGNYGYTF | TGTGCCAGCAGCCCAAAAGGACTGGGTAACTATGGCTACACCTTC
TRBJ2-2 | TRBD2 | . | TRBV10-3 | CAISGFLAGEMAGELFF | TGTGCCATCAGCGGCTTTCTGGCGGGAGAAATGGCCGGGGAGCTGTTTTTT
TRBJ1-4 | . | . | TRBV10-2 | CASSGRTANEKLLF | TGCGCCAGCAGTGGGAGGACAGCTAATGAAAAACTGCTTTTT
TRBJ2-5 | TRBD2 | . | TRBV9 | CASSSGGGQETQYF | TGTGCCAGCAGCTCTGGGGGGGGCCAAGAGACCCAGTACTTC
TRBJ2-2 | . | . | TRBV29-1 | CSVRGKTGELFF | TGCAGCGTTCGGGGAAAAACCGGGGAGCTGTTTTTT
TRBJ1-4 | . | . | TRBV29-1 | CSVETGSEKLFF | TGCAGCGTTGAAACGGGAAGTGAAAAACTGTTTTTT
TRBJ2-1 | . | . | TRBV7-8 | CASSFNRALLDRYNEQFF | TGTGCCAGCAGCTTTAATAGAGCGCTTCTTGACAGATACAATGAGCAGTTCTTC
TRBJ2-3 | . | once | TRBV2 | CATTLAKVYIGTQYF | TGTGCCACCACCCTAGCCAAAGTTTATATCGGCACGCAGTATTTT
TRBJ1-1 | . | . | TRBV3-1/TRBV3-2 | CASSQDVLGQRVAFF | TGTGCCAGCAGCCAAGATGTATTGGGACAAAGGGTGGCTTTCTTT
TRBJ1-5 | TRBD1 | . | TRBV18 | CASSPSQGARGNQPQHF | TGTGCCAGCTCACCATCACAGGGGGCCAGAGGCAATCAGCCCCAGCATTTT
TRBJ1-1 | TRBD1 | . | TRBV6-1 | CASSERGTGIPEAFF | TGTGCCAGCAGTGAAAGAGGGACAGGGATTCCTGAAGCTTTCTTT
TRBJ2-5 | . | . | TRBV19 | CASSIVPQARETQYF | TGTGCCAGTAGTATAGTCCCTCAGGCCCGGGAGACCCAGTACTTC
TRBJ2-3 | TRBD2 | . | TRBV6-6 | CASSYGEGGSTDTQYF | TGTGCCAGCAGTTACGGAGAGGGAGGGAGCACAGATACGCAGTATTTT
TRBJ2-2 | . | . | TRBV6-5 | CAGRAGANTGELFF | TGTGCCGGTAGAGCGGGTGCCAACACCGGGGAGCTGTTTTTT
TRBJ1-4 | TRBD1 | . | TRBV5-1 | CASSSGAGGNEKLFF | TGCGCCAGCAGCTCTGGAGCAGGGGGGAATGAAAAACTGTTTTTT
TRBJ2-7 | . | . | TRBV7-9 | CASSFAQGIHYEQYF | TGTGCCAGCAGCTTTGCACAGGGCATTCACTACGAGCAGTACTTC
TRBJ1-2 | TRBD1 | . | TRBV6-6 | CASSYARGQGNYGYTF | TGTGCCAGCAGTTACGCACGAGGACAGGGTAACTATGGCTACACCTTC
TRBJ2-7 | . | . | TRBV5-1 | CASSWRGNEQYF | TGCGCCAGCAGCTGGCGGGGAAACGAGCAGTACTTC
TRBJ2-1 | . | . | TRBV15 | CATSNGLSSYNEQFF | TGTGCCACCAGCAACGGACTTAGCTCCTACAATGAGCAGTTCTTC
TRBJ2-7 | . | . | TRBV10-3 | CAIGAGQTYEQYF | TGTGCCATTGGCGCGGGACAGACCTACGAGCAGTACTTC
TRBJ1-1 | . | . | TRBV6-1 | CASSEFPFEGEAFF | TGTGCCAGCAGTGAATTTCCATTTGAGGGTGAAGCTTTCTTT
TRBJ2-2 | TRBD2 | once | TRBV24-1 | CATSDPLTSGNTGELFF | TGTGCTACCAGTGATCCCTTGACTAGCGGGAACACCGGGGAGCTGTTTTTT
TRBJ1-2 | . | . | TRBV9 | CASSVDSAYGYTF | TGTGCCAGCAGCGTAGACAGTGCCTATGGCTACACCTTC
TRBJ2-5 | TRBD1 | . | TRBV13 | CASSLGGGKETQYF | TGTGCCAGCAGCTTAGGAGGGGGCAAAGAGACCCAGTACTTC
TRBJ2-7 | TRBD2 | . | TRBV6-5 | CASRTSGRAYEQYF | TGTGCCAGCAGAACTAGCGGGAGGGCCTACGAGCAGTACTTC
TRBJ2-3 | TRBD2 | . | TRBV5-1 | CASSFRLAGGNSDTQYF | TGCGCCAGCAGCTTTAGACTAGCGGGAGGGAATTCAGATACGCAGTATTTT
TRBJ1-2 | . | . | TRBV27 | CASSLTRTYGYTF | TGTGCCAGCAGTTTAACACGGACATATGGCTACACCTTC
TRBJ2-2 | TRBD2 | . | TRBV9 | CASSLRTSMNTGELFF | TGTGCCAGCAGCCTCAGGACTAGCATGAACACCGGGGAGCTGTTTTTT
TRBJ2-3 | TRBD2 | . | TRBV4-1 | CASSQDPGLAGGRDTQYF | TGCGCCAGCAGCCAAGACCCGGGACTAGCGGGAGGTCGGGATACGCAGTATTTT
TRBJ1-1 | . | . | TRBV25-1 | CASSEGSLTEAFF | TGTGCCAGCAGTGAGGGCAGCCTCACTGAAGCTTTCTTT
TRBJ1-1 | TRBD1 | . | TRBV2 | CASGETGVGNEAFF | TGTGCCAGCGGAGAGACAGGGGTGGGAAATGAAGCTTTCTTT
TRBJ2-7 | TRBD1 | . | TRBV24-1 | CATSESGTGNEQYF | TGTGCCACCAGTGAATCCGGGACAGGGAACGAGCAGTACTTC
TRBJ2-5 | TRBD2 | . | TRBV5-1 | CASSIRLAGETQYF | TGCGCCAGCAGCATAAGACTAGCGGGAGAGACCCAGTACTTC
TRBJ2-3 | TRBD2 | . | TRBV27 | CASSVLAGGRDTQYF | TGTGCCAGCAGTGTGCTAGCGGGAGGGCGGGATACGCAGTATTTT
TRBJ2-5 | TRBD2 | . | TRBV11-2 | CASSLGLREVPQETQYF | TGTGCCAGCAGCTTAGGTCTGCGGGAGGTCCCCCAAGAGACCCAGTACTTC
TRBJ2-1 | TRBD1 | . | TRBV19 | CASSIEHRGQFF | TGTGCCAGTAGTATAGAGCACAGGGGGCAGTTCTTC
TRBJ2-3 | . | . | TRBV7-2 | CASSVDRYRTDTQYF | TGTGCCAGCAGCGTAGACAGGTACCGCACAGATACGCAGTATTTT
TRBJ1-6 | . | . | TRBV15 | CATSRSWAANYNSPLHF | TGTGCCACCAGCAGGAGTTGGGCTGCAAACTATAATTCACCCCTCCACTTT
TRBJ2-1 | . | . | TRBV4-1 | CASSQRAGQGSSGRGNEQFF | TGCGCCAGCAGCCAGAGGGCGGGACAGGGGTCTAGCGGGAGAGGGAATGAGCAGTTCTTC
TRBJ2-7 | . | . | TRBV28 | CASSLPPGGEQYF | TGTGCCAGCAGTTTACCCCCCGGCGGCGAGCAGTACTTC
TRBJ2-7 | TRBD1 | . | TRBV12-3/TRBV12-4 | CASSPGQVYEQYF | TGTGCCAGTTCCCCGGGACAGGTCTACGAGCAGTACTTC
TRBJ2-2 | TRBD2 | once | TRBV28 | CASSLIPPVAGGEAGELFF | TGTGCCAGCAGTTTAATTCCCCCCGTCGCGGGGGGCGAGGCCGGGGAGCTGTTTTTT